This TCR beta chain was recorded in a study of CD8 T cells in Susac syndrome. Random hexamers primed reverse transcription of about 0.45 to 1 ug RNA. The immunoSEQ assay covered 54 Vbeta and 13 Jbeta segments for CDR3. MiXCR was run by TCRdb on the immunoSEQ multiplex PCR reads, yielding one entry per CDR3 protein. Of 180,000 or so distinct CDR3 sequences listed, around 95% were seen once; the top ten hold 0.093%. Relapsing-remitting disease, either stable or active, was present in the treatment-naive patients who were the multiple sclerosis controls. This clonotype was observed a handful of times. The sequence derives from a human donor with multiple sclerosis. Sequenced sample: CD4+ T cells from PBMCs.

The CDR3 here is CASSLPNSPLHF. CDR3 nucleotides: TGTGCCAGCAGCCTTCCTAATTCACCCCTCCACTTT. This chain joins TRBV3-1 and TRBJ1-6; D uncertain. Trimming cost V 4 bases and J 6 bases, with 4 bases left between them. Germline V CDR1 and CDR2: LGHDT, YNNKEL (reference sequence). The CDR3 runs to 12 residues.